This entry lists 15 T cell receptor beta chains sequenced from one sample in a study of CD8 T cells in ankylosing spondylitis. These receptors have no identified antigens. Study-wide points: One TCR beta motif, made up of roughly 8 highly homologous variants, appeared characteristic of ankylosing spondylitis blood.

A single record per CDR3 protein comes from TCRdb applying MiXCR to the 5' RACE reads. The sample has 750,000 to 850,000 distinct CDR3 sequences; 10% to 15% are singletons. The sequenced sample consisted of blood, either unsorted or a sorted T cell fraction (not recorded which). The source of these receptors is a male donor with ankylosing spondylitis.

The chain couples TRBV4-2 to TRBJ1-5; TRBD1 aligns across 7 bases. Trimming took 0 bases from V and 1 from J; bases not matched to a gene: 6. Germline V gene sequence: CDR1 LGHNA, CDR2 YNFKEQ. The CDR3 has 17 residues. The chain's CDR3 is CASSQEYGTDSNQPQHF. In DNA, the CDR3 is TGTGCCAGCAGCCAAGAGTACGGGACAGACAGCAATCAGCCCCAGCATTTT.

This clonotype has more than one count but fewer than ten. The chain employs TRBV2 and TRBJ1-1; D is uncertain. From germline, CDR1 is SNHLY and CDR2 FYNNEI. The CDR3 is 16 amino acids. V lost 5 bases and J 3 bases, leaving 19 bases between the germline ends. CDR3 region: CASSLTPGTSHTEAFF. The DNA for the CDR3 is TGTGCCAGCAGTCTGACCCCAGGAACATCCCACACTGAAGCTTTCTTT.

This CDR3 reads CASKRDPTTREYF. The CDR3 region has the DNA TGTGCCAGCAAACGTGACCCTACTACGAGGGAGTACTTC. The V call is TRBV6-1, the J call TRBJ2-7, with D possibly being TRBD2 (5 bases). The CDR3 runs 13 residues. CDR1 is MNHNS, CDR2 SASEGT, per germline. The V end lost 7 bases, the J end lost 11 bases, and 21 bases lay between the germline ends.

This clonotype was seen many times. This chain uses TRBV12-3 or TRBV12-4 with TRBJ1-2; 7 positions match TRBD1. The CDR3 runs 14 residues. Trimming removed 5 bases from V and 8 bases from J; junction bases left unmatched: 11. The chain's CDR3 is CASSRSGQLWGYTF. The CDR3 nucleotides are TGTGCCAGCAGTCGATCGGGACAGCTCTGGGGCTACACCTTC.

The V and J genes are TRBV18 and TRBJ2-3, with 12 bases that match TRBD2. The CDR3 totals 18 residues. Germline trimming cut 6 bases from V and 1 base from J; bases unmatched to any gene: 11. Looked up from germline, CDR1 is KGHSH and CDR2 is LQKENI. As DNA, the CDR3 is TGTGCCAGCTCCCCCGCTAGCGGGGGGGCTTCGGGCACAGATACGCAGTATTTT. It specifies CASSPASGGASGTDTQYF.

In this sample, this clonotype turned up a few times. The chain links TRBV20-1 to TRBJ2-7; D gene unclear. The CDR3 covers 12 residues. In germline, CDR1 is DFQATT, CDR2 SNEGSKA (reference sequence). Trimming removed 6 bases from V and 10 bases from J, with 19 bases in between. The CDR3 is CSAADTPLGQYF. Here the CDR3 DNA reads TGCAGTGCCGCGGATACCCCCTTAGGACAGTACTTC.

This clonotype has a count of ten or more. This chain uses TRBV4-1 with TRBJ1-5; no firm D call. This CDR3 spans 16 amino acids. CDR1 is MGHRA, CDR2 YSYEKL, per germline. Deletions cut 0 bases from V and 3 bases from J, with 12 bases between. CDR3 sequence reads: CASSQDLRRVNQPQHF. The CDR3 DNA is TGCGCCAGCAGCCAAGATCTTAGAAGGGTCAATCAGCCCCAGCATTTT.

This clonotype was seen ten or more times. The CDR3 coding sequence is TGTGCCAGCAGTCTGACAGGGTTCAACACTGAAGCTTTCTTT. It codes for CASSLTGFNTEAFF. The V call is TRBV6-1, the J call TRBJ1-1; 7 nucleotides match TRBD1. Germline-derived CDR1 and CDR2 are MNHNS and SASEGT. V was clipped by 5 bases and J by 2 bases; unmatched bases: 5. This CDR3 is 14 amino acids long.

The chain joins TRBV7-2 to TRBJ1-1, with a weak D call TRBD1 (6 bases). V lost 4 bases and J lost 4, with 13 bases in between. The CDR3 contains 14 residues. The germline gives CDR1 SGHTA, CDR2 FQGNSA. CDR3 loop: CASSYRAGATEAFF. The CDR3 nucleotides read TGTGCCAGCAGCTATAGGGCGGGGGCCACTGAAGCTTTCTTT. Full variable domain (remainder filled in from reference TRBV7-2 and TRBJ1-1): GAGVSQSPSNKVTEKGKDVELRCDPISGHTALYWYRQSLGQGLEFLIYFQGNSAPDKSGLPSDRFSAERTGGSVSTLTIQRTQQEDSAVYLCASSYRAGATEAFFGQGTRLTVV.

This clonotype was seen many times. The rearrangement uses TRBV29-1 and TRBJ2-7, with TRBD2 as a possible D gene (5 bases). Trimming shortened V by 7 bases and J by 3 bases, and 10 bases separated the two germline ends. From germline, CDR1 is SQVTM and CDR2 ANQGSEA. This CDR3 is built from 11 residues. CDR3 loop: CSAHRDYEQYF. CDR3 nucleotides: TGCAGCGCTCACCGGGACTACGAGCAGTACTTC.

This clonotype has more than one count but fewer than ten. CDR3 protein: CASSWSGTSSYEQYF. DNA of the CDR3: TGCGCCAGCAGCTGGTCCGGGACTTCCTCCTACGAGCAGTACTTC. The chain is built from TRBV5-1 and TRBJ2-7; D might be TRBD2 (6 bases). The CDR3 loop spans 15 amino acids. Trimming took 3 bases from V and 0 from J, leaving 13 bases between them. Germline V CDR1 and CDR2: SGHRS, YFSETQ.

The CDR3 reads CSARNSGGETQYF. CDR3 DNA sequence: TGCAGTGCTAGGAATAGCGGGGGGGAGACCCAGTACTTC. The chain couples TRBV20-1 to TRBJ2-5; TRBD2 matches at 10 bases. Germline CDR1 DFQATT, CDR2 SNEGSKA (reference sequence). The length of the CDR3 is 13 residues. The trim removed 3 bases at V and 5 bases at J, leaving 3 bases unmatched.

The chain is built from TRBV4-2 and TRBJ1-1, with TRBD1 matching over 8 bases. The CDR3 spans 15 residues. Germline CDR1 reads LGHNA; CDR2 reads YNFKEQ. The J segment lost 8 bases and the V segment lost 5 bases, leaving 13 bases of the junction unmatched. The CDR3 nucleotides are TGTGCCAGCAGCAAGTCCGGGACAGGAACCTTAGAAGCTTTCTTT. It codes for CASSKSGTGTLEAFF.

V gene TRBV10-3 combines with J gene TRBJ2-3; 11 bases agree with TRBD2. This CDR3 contains 16 residues. Trimming removed 6 bases from V and 2 bases from J; junction bases left unmatched: 7. Germline values: CDR1 ENHRY, CDR2 SYGVKD. This CDR3 is CAIRSGLAGFTDTQYF. CDR3 DNA: TGTGCCATCAGATCAGGACTAGCGGGTTTCACAGATACGCAGTATTTT.

The chain has TRBV6-1 and TRBJ2-1, with 15 bases aligning to TRBD2. V was pared by 6 bases and J by 9 bases, with 9 bases of the junction left unmatched. CDR1 MNHNS and CDR2 SASEGT come from the germline V gene. This CDR3 is built from 16 residues. The CDR3 region is CASRGLAGGAFGEQFF. CDR3 DNA sequence: TGTGCCAGCAGGGGACTAGCGGGGGGCGCGTTTGGTGAGCAGTTCTTC.